These T cell receptor beta chains were read from a single sample in a study of blood T cell repertoires in COVID-19. Profiled with immunoSEQ multiplex PCR; TCRdb holds only in-frame clones, not every one. The table has some 140,000 clones, 79% seen once; the top ten hold 3% to 4.5%. The sequenced sample consisted of peripheral blood. Receptors were obtained from a man aged 60-69 years with acute or convalescent COVID-19. CDR3s leave out the opening cysteine and the closing phenylalanine or tryptophan. D genes are given only for firm matches. Size is omitted from some rows. Given values are once, few, many or a class for expanded clones.

v_gene: TRBV9; d_gene: -; abundance: -; CDR3aa: ASSPAVTAGNTIY
v_gene: TRBV19; d_gene: -; abundance: -; CDR3aa: ASSTRNPGQLKNCF
v_gene: TRBV12-3/TRBV12-4; d_gene: TRBD1; abundance: -; CDR3aa: ASSTGTGRLV
v_gene: TRBV28; d_gene: TRBD1; abundance: -; CDR3aa: ASRTYQGTGNSPLH
v_gene: TRBV30; d_gene: TRBD1; abundance: -; CDR3aa: AWSWGQGNEGYT
v_gene: TRBV10-3; d_gene: TRBD1; abundance: -; CDR3aa: AISEWGTRTGEVEQY
v_gene: TRBV3-1/TRBV3-2; d_gene: -; abundance: -; CDR3aa: ASSQAGRGHEQY
v_gene: TRBV2; d_gene: -; abundance: -; CDR3aa: ASSPAGGDTEAF
v_gene: TRBV11-2; d_gene: TRBD2; abundance: -; CDR3aa: ASSRWAGGSDTQY
v_gene: TRBV15; d_gene: -; abundance: -; CDR3aa: ATSRDPGNQPQH
v_gene: TRBV27; d_gene: -; abundance: -; CDR3aa: ASSRSMSIVTGELF
v_gene: TRBV4-3; d_gene: -; abundance: -; CDR3aa: ASSQDHERSSTDTQY
v_gene: TRBV27; d_gene: -; abundance: -; CDR3aa: ASSLGTGGAEAF
v_gene: TRBV28; d_gene: -; abundance: -; CDR3aa: ASSFTPINYGYT
v_gene: TRBV30; d_gene: -; abundance: -; CDR3aa: AWSVGGVSGNTIY
v_gene: TRBV5-1; d_gene: TRBD1; abundance: -; CDR3aa: ASSAGAGTGGSEKLF
v_gene: TRBV28; d_gene: TRBD2; abundance: -; CDR3aa: ASSSSGSTGELF
v_gene: TRBV7-2; d_gene: -; abundance: -; CDR3aa: ASSKSGGLNTGELF
v_gene: TRBV6-5; d_gene: -; abundance: -; CDR3aa: ASSYSPGLVEKLF
v_gene: TRBV4-1; d_gene: -; abundance: -; CDR3aa: ASSQTGVGADTQY
v_gene: TRBV12-3/TRBV12-4; d_gene: -; abundance: -; CDR3aa: ASSFDNPRPQH
v_gene: TRBV5-3; d_gene: -; abundance: -; CDR3aa: ARSLTGYSNQPQH
v_gene: TRBV6-2/TRBV6-3; d_gene: -; abundance: -; CDR3aa: ASSSNYEQF
v_gene: TRBV6-5; d_gene: -; abundance: -; CDR3aa: ASRGRRSDYEQY
v_gene: TRBV4-3; d_gene: -; abundance: -; CDR3aa: ASSQRVTSGDEAF
v_gene: TRBV18; d_gene: TRBD1; abundance: once; CDR3aa: ASSPSPTGVDYGYT
v_gene: TRBV23-1; d_gene: -; abundance: few; CDR3aa: ASSQSPVLKGGKNIQY
v_gene: TRBV5-6; d_gene: TRBD2; abundance: -; CDR3aa: ASSAGLAGGNEQF
v_gene: TRBV9; d_gene: -; abundance: -; CDR3aa: ASSLWEDTQY
v_gene: TRBV7-2; d_gene: -; abundance: once; CDR3aa: ASSDRQGQPQH
v_gene: TRBV7-8; d_gene: TRBD1; abundance: -; CDR3aa: ASSPGTGELGYT
v_gene: TRBV28; d_gene: TRBD1; abundance: -; CDR3aa: ASSRTGSREYGYT
v_gene: TRBV4-2; d_gene: TRBD2; abundance: -; CDR3aa: ASSQPSGNRYEQY
v_gene: TRBV7-2; d_gene: TRBD2; abundance: few; CDR3aa: ASSLTSGSMRVYEQY
v_gene: TRBV9; d_gene: TRBD2; abundance: -; CDR3aa: ASSGGTSRRTDTQY
v_gene: TRBV4-3; d_gene: -; abundance: -; CDR3aa: ASSQQRGGESGYT
v_gene: TRBV19; d_gene: -; abundance: -; CDR3aa: ASSIAGTNYGYT
v_gene: TRBV9; d_gene: TRBD2; abundance: -; CDR3aa: ASSVGGLAITGELF
v_gene: TRBV19; d_gene: -; abundance: -; CDR3aa: ASSISGTDTQY
v_gene: TRBV5-1; d_gene: TRBD1; abundance: -; CDR3aa: ASSLDRDYGYT
v_gene: TRBV6-1; d_gene: -; abundance: many; CDR3aa: ASSELALNEQF
v_gene: TRBV4-2; d_gene: TRBD1; abundance: -; CDR3aa: ASSQDWGTGPGYT
v_gene: TRBV9; d_gene: TRBD1; abundance: once; CDR3aa: ASSASTGQGVYEQY
v_gene: TRBV13; d_gene: -; abundance: -; CDR3aa: ASSLPGGSYEQY
v_gene: TRBV2; d_gene: -; abundance: -; CDR3aa: ASRLPYEQY
v_gene: TRBV4-3; d_gene: -; abundance: -; CDR3aa: ASSLSPGQINEKLF
v_gene: TRBV28; d_gene: -; abundance: few; CDR3aa: ASSLDREGTDTQY
v_gene: TRBV27; d_gene: -; abundance: -; CDR3aa: ASSSQQGNSPLH
v_gene: TRBV11-3; d_gene: -; abundance: -; CDR3aa: ASSQASGQETQY
v_gene: TRBV12-3/TRBV12-4; d_gene: TRBD1; abundance: -; CDR3aa: ASSFGTGLGYT
v_gene: TRBV7-8; d_gene: -; abundance: -; CDR3aa: ASSFDWANYGYT
v_gene: TRBV2; d_gene: -; abundance: -; CDR3aa: ASRALYGYT
v_gene: TRBV5-6; d_gene: -; abundance: -; CDR3aa: ASSLQGSNQPQH
v_gene: TRBV6-5; d_gene: -; abundance: -; CDR3aa: ASSYSWQQVGYGYT
v_gene: TRBV6-6; d_gene: TRBD1; abundance: -; CDR3aa: ASSKSGTGVDYGYT
v_gene: TRBV27; d_gene: TRBD2; abundance: -; CDR3aa: ASSFSSGETYNEQF
v_gene: TRBV4-1; d_gene: TRBD1; abundance: -; CDR3aa: ASSQDLRQGTGTEAF